Given below is one TCR beta chain in context. As yet, its antigen is unknown. Profiled with immunoSEQ multiplex PCR; TCRdb holds only in-frame clones, not every one. The sample carries roughly 19,000 clones, more than 65% recorded once. On cycle 4 day 1 and cycle 7 day 1, as well as at baseline, blood was sampled. This sample was taken from a study of OX40 agonist ivuxolimab in advanced cancers. In the study overall: The mean age was approximately 60 years, ranging from about 20 to 90, with around four fifths of participants male. Overall study findings and caveats: More expanded clones were seen, on average, in CD8+ T cells than in CD4+.

Germline CDR1 is SGHDT and CDR2 is YYEEEE. The CDR3 is 16 amino acids. V dropped 0 bases and J dropped 4 bases, with 16 bases sitting between them. This clonotype was sampled from an adult with an advanced solid tumor such as melanoma, head and neck, liver or kidney cancer. The sample consisted of CD4+ or CD8+ T cells sorted from blood, taken in a trial of the OX40 agonist ivuxolimab. This chain connects TRBV5-6 to TRBJ1-2; D is possibly TRBD1 (6 bases). CDR3 sequence reads: CASSLAGGAAVYGYTF. In nucleotides, the CDR3 is TGTGCCAGCAGCTTGGCCGGGGGGGCGGCGGTCTATGGCTACACCTTC. Combining the CDR3 with reference TRBV5-6 and TRBJ1-2 gives the whole variable domain DAGVTQSPTHLIKTRGQQVTLRCSPKSGHDTVSWYQQALGQGPQFIFQYYEEEERQRGNFPDRFSGHQFPNYSSELNVNALLLGDSALYLCASSLAGGAAVYGYTFGSGTRLTVV.